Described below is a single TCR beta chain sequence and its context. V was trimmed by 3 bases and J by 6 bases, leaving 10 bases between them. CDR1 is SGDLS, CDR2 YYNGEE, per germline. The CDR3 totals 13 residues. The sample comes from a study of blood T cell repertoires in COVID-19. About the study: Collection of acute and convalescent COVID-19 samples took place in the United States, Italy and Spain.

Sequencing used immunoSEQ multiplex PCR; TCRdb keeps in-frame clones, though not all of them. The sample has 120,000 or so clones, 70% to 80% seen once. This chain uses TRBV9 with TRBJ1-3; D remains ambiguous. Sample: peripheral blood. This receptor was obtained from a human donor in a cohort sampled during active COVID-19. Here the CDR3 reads CASSDEAQNTIYF. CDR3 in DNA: TGTGCCAGCAGCGATGAGGCCCAAAACACCATATATTTT.